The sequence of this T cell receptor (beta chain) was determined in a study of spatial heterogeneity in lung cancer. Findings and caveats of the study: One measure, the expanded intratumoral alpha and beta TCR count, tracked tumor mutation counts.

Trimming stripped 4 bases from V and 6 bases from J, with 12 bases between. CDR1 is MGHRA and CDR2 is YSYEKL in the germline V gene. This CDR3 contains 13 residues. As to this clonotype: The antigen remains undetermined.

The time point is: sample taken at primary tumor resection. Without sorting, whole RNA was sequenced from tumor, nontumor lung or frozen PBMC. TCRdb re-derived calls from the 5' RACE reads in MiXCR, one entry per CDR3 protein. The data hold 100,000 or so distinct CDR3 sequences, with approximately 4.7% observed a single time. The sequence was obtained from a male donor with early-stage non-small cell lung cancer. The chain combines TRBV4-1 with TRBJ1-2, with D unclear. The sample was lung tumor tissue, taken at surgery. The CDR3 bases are TGCGCCAGCAGCCTCGGGGAAAGAGATGGCTACACCTTC. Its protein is CASSLGERDGYTF.